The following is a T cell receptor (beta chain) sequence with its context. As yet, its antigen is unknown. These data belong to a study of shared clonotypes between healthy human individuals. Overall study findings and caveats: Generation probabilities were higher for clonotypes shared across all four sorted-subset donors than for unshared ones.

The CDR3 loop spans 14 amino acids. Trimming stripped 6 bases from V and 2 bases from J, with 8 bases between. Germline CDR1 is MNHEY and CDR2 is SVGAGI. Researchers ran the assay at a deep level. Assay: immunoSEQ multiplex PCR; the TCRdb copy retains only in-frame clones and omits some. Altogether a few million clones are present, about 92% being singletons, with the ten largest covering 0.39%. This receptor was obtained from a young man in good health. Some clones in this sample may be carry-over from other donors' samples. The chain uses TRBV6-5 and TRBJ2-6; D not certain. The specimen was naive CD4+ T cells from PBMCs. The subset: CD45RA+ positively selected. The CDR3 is CASRREAGANVLTF. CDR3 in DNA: TGTGCCAGCAGAAGGGAAGCTGGGGCCAACGTCCTGACTTTC.